Detailed here is one T cell receptor beta chain. The data were obtained in a study of monozygotic twins with inflammatory bowel disease. Amplification of TCRalpha and TCRbeta cDNA involved two nested PCRs that ran for about 16 and 10 cycles. TCRdb reanalyzed the 5' RACE reads and collapses them to one entry per CDR3 protein, without DNA. This sample lists approximately 330,000 distinct CDR3 sequences; its ten largest clones have under 2.5%. Donors each gave 2 to 2.5 ml of blood. The CDR3 sequence is 18 residues long. Germline CDR1 SGHVS, CDR2 FNYEAQ. This rearrangement joins TRBV7-6 to TRBJ2-3; TCRdb lists TRBD2, though no DNA is available to test this call. Material: blood. The origin of this receptor is a human donor with ulcerative colitis or Crohn's disease, or a healthy co-twin of an affected twin (not recorded which). This CDR3 reads CASSLGGLAVLGGDTQYF.